Included here is one T cell receptor (beta chain) sequence, with context. Its specificity is not known. TCRdb reprocessed the 5' RACE reads and keeps a single row for each CDR3 protein, giving no DNA. The sample data list over 200,000 distinct CDR3 sequences. The data were obtained in a study of monozygotic twins with inflammatory bowel disease. Study-wide findings and caveats: Some repertoire variability may stem from patients' differing immunosuppressive treatments.

The CDR3 is made up of 13 amino acids. Per germline, CDR1 SQVTM and CDR2 ANQGSEA. The specimen was blood. This chain uses TRBV29-1 with TRBJ2-1. The source is a human donor with ulcerative colitis or Crohn's disease, or a healthy co-twin of an affected twin (not recorded which). CDR3 residues: CSVSGRAYSEQFF.